This T cell receptor beta chain was captured in a study of cytomegalovirus exposure and HLA in healthy donors. This CDR3 region has 14 residues. Trimming took off 1 base at V and 8 bases at J, with 13 bases between the two ends. Germline lookup yields CDR1 LGHNA and CDR2 YSLEER. The donors belonged to the approximately 130-subject validation cohort, separate from the roughly 600-subject first cohort. Comment on this clone: Its antigen is currently unknown.

Points from the study as a whole: Three CMV-associated chains proved CMV antigen-specific in vitro.

Only in-frame clones appear in the TCRdb table, and some are missing; sequencing was by immunoSEQ multiplex PCR. The sample includes about 56,000 clones, 89% seen only once; the top ten take approximately 15%. Sequencing was performed on PBMCs. The chain couples TRBV4-3 to TRBJ2-3; D perhaps matches TRBD2 (5 bases). This TCR was recovered from a woman aged 18-29 years in good health and CMV-seronegative. In DNA form, the CDR3 reads TGCGCCAGCAGCCAAGGGACTGCTATGGGTACGCAGTATTTT. It codes for CASSQGTAMGTQYF.